This passage covers 3 T cell receptor beta chains from one sample sequenced in a study of blood T cell repertoires in COVID-19. Profiling relied on immunoSEQ multiplex PCR, and the TCRdb table lists in-frame clones only, not all of them. Of approximately 100,000 clones in the sample, about 90% are singletons; the top ten hold roughly 4.2%. The sequenced sample was peripheral blood. The receptors here all came from a human donor with COVID-19, enrolled during active disease. The donor label of this sample is uncertain.

V is TRBV28 and J is TRBJ2-7; D may be TRBD2 (5 bases). The V gene's germline CDR1 is MDHEN and CDR2 SYDVKM. This CDR3 region has 13 residues. V lost 6 bases to trimming and J lost 4 bases, with 13 bases between them. The chain's CDR3 is CASSPGEGYEQYF. For the CDR3, the DNA is TGTGCCAGCAGCCCCGGGGAAGGATACGAGCAGTACTTC. Based on the CDR3 plus reference TRBV28 and TRBJ2-7, the full variable domain is DVKVTQSSRYLVKRTGEKVFLECVQDMDHENMFWYRQDPGLGLRLIYFSYDVKMKEKGDIPEGYSVSREKKERFSLILESASTNQTSMYLCASSPGEGYEQYFGPGTRLTVT.

This chain connects TRBV5-1 to TRBJ2-7; TRBD1 aligns across 9 bases. The length of the CDR3 is 15 residues. Germline V lookup: CDR1 SGHRS, CDR2 YFSETQ. The ends lost 4 bases at V and 0 bases at J; junction bases unmatched: 5. The CDR3: CASSRGQGFSYEQYF. As DNA, the CDR3 is TGCGCCAGCAGCCGAGGACAGGGGTTCTCCTACGAGCAGTACTTC.

The chain has TRBV6-5 and TRBJ2-7; the match to TRBD1 covers 7 bases. Per the germline V gene, CDR1 is MNHEY and CDR2 is SVGAGI. This CDR3 is 14 amino acids long. V shed 2 bases and J 3 bases; nucleotides not matched to a gene: 4. CDR3: CASSYKGQSYEQYF. The CDR3 coding sequence is TGTGCCAGCAGTTACAAGGGACAGAGCTACGAGCAGTACTTC.